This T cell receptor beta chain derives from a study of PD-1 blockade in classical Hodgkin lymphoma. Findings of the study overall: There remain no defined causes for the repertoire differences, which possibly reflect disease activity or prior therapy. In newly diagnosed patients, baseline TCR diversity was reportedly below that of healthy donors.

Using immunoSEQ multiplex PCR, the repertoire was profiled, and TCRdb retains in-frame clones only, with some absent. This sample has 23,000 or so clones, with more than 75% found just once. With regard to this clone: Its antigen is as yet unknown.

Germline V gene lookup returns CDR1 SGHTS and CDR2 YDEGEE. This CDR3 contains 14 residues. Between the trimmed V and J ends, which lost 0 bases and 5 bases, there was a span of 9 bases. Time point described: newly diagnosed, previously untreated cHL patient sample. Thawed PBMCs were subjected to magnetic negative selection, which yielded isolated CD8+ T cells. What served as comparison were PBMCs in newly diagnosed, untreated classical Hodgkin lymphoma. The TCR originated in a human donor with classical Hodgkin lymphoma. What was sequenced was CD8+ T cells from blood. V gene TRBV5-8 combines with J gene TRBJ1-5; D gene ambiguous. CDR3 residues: CASSLAGGYQPQHF. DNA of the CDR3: TGTGCCAGCAGCTTGGCCGGAGGGTATCAGCCCCAGCATTTT.